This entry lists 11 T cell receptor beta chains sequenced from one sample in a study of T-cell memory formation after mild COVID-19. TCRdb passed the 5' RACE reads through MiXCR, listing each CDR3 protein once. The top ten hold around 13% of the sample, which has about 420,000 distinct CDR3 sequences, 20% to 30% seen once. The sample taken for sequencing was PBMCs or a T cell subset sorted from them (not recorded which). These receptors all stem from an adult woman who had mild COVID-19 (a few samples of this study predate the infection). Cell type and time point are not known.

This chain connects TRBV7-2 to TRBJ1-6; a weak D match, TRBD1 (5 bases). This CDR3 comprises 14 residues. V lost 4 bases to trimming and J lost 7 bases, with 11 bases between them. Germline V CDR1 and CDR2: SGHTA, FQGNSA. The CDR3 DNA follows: TGTGCCAGCAGCTCGCAGGGTGGGAATTCACCCCTCCACTTT. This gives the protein CASSSQGGNSPLHF.

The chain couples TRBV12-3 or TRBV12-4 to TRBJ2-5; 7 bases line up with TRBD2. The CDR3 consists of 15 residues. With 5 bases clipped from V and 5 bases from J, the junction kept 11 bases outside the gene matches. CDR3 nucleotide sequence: TGTGCCAGCAGTACATCTAGCGGAGGGGTCGAGACCCAGTACTTC. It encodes CASSTSSGGVETQYF.

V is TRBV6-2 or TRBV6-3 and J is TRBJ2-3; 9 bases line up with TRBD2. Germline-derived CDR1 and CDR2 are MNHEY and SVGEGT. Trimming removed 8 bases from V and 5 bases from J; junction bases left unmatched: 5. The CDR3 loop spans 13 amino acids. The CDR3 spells CASPRLAVDTQYF. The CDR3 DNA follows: TGTGCCAGCCCCAGACTAGCGGTAGATACGCAGTATTTT.

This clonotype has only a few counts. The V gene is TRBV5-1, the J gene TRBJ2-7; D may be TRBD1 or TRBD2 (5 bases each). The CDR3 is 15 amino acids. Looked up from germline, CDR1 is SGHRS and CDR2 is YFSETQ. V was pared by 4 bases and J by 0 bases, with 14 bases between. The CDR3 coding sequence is TGCGCCAGCAGCATTGGGACGTTGGGCTCCTACGAGCAGTACTTC. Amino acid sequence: CASSIGTLGSYEQYF.

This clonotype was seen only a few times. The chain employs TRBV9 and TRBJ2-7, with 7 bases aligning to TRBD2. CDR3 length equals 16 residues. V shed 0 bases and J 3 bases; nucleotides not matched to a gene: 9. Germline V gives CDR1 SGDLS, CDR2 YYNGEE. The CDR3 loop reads CASSVAPGGLIYEQYF. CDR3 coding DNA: TGTGCCAGCAGCGTAGCCCCCGGGGGGTTAATCTACGAGCAGTACTTC.

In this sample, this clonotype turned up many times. CDR3: CASSRGGLAGGYTDTQYF. CDR3 nucleotides: TGTGCCAGCAGCCGGGGAGGACTAGCGGGGGGGTACACAGATACGCAGTATTTT. The chain couples TRBV3-1 to TRBJ2-3; TRBD2 matches 15 bases. The CDR3 has 18 amino acids. V shed 4 bases and J 2 bases; nucleotides not matched to a gene: 7. The V gene's germline CDR1 is LGHDT and CDR2 YNNKEL (reference sequence).

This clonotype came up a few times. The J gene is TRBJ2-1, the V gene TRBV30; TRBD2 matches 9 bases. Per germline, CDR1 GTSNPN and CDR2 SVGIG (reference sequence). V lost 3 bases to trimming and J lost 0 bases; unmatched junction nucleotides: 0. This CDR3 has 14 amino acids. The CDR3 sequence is CAWRTSGSYNEQFF. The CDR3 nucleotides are TGTGCCTGGAGGACTAGCGGCTCCTACAATGAGCAGTTCTTC.

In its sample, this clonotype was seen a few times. The CDR3 nucleotides are TGTGCCACCAGTGATTTGAGTGCAGGCTCATACTCCTACAATGAGCAGTTCTTC. Translation: CATSDLSAGSYSYNEQFF. The chain joins TRBV24-1 to TRBJ2-1; no firm D call. V lost 0 bases and J lost 0, with 14 bases in between. The length of the CDR3 is 18 residues. Germline-derived CDR1 and CDR2 are KGHDR and SFDVKD.

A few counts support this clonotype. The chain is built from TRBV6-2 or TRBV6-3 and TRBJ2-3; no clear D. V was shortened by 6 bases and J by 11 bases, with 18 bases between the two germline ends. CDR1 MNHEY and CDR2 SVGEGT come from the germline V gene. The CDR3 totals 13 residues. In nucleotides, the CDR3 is TGTGCCAGCAGCCCGGCCGACCCATATGTGCAGTATTTT. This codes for CASSPADPYVQYF.

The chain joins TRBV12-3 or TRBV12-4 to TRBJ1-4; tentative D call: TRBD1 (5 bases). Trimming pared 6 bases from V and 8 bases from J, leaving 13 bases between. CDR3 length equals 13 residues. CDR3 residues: CASRDTVGEKLFF. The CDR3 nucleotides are TGTGCCAGCAGGGACACGGTAGGGGAAAAACTGTTTTTT.

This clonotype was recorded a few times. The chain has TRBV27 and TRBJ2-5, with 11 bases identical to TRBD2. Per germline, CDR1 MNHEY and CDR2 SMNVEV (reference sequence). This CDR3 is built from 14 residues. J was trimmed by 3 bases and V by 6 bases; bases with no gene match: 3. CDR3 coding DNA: TGTGCCAGCAGCCATAGCGGGAGGGAAGAGACCCAGTACTTC. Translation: CASSHSGREETQYF.